The 2 T cell receptor beta chains below all came from one sample that was sequenced in a study of response to subunit inactivated influenza vaccine. In TCRdb, the RT-PCR reads were re-called with MiXCR into one record per CDR3 protein. The data contain about 500,000 distinct CDR3 sequences, approximately 7.8% of them singletons. Material: PBMCs from blood, obtained roughly 24 months after vaccination. Every receptor here comes from a man between 50 and 75 years old who received an inactivated influenza vaccine.

This chain links TRBV3-1 with TRBJ2-7; 7 bases match TRBD1. The CDR3 length is 13 residues. Germline V gene sequence: CDR1 LGHDT, CDR2 YNNKEL (reference sequence). J lost 5 bases, V lost 7 bases, and 8 bases had no gene match. In DNA, the CDR3 is TGTGCCAGCACTAACAGGGGTGGAGACGAGCAGTACTTC. Protein: CASTNRGGDEQYF.

V and J are TRBV4-2 and TRBJ1-4; D remains ambiguous. The CDR3 is 17 amino acids. V was trimmed by 0 bases and J by 2 bases, leaving 13 bases between them. Germline CDR1 LGHNA, CDR2 YNFKEQ. CDR3 sequence (DNA): TGTGCCAGCAGCCAAGATCTGGACGGCAGTACTAATGAAAAACTGTTTTTT. Protein product: CASSQDLDGSTNEKLFF.